This T cell receptor beta chain was documented in a study of blood T cell repertoires in COVID-19 (dated by TCRdb to the early 2020s). Regarding the research as a whole: Samples from collaborators originated in the United States, Italy and Spain and spanned both the acute and convalescent phases of COVID-19. The material from the prospective study consisted of cDNA or gDNA derived from T cells, B-cell-depleted T cells, or PBMCs. Deeply sampled blood TCRbeta repertoires from subjects exposed to, actively infected with, or recovered from COVID-19 were included in the dataset. The samples were drawn from the first 160 participants of the ongoing ImmuneRACE study and from roughly 1,300 subjects provided by 6 global collaborators. Where available, HLA class I and class II types were taken from metadata supplied by the sample provider and were not determined by assay-based typing. Sample metadata almost always included a de-identified subject ID, COVID-19 status, age in years and sex. The repertoires were made available in a free public database intended to serve as a resource for research on the immune response to SARS-CoV-2. Results the study describes overall, beyond this receptor: How much clinical and demographic metadata was included differed by source and by participant, and the metadata was provided uncurated.

This clone was counted a single time. Its recognized antigen is unknown. Base qualities are not recorded, but no much larger clone differs from it by a single base. The collaborating institutions used their own protocols to collect whole blood in K2EDTA tubes. For TCRbeta analysis, collaborators shipped samples as frozen whole blood, isolated PBMCs, or DNA extracted from either of those sample types. Via the germline V gene, CDR1 is MNHEY and CDR2 SVGAGI. The CDR3 covers 13 residues, taking in both the cysteine and the phenylalanine. The read is trimmed to its CDR3 DNA, 39 bases read in frame from base 1. V loses 2 bases of germline sequence and J loses 6 bases, and the interval between the two ends is 10 bases. TCRbeta CDR3 regions were amplified from genomic DNA by means of the immunoSEQ Assay, a bias-controlled multiplex PCR. The published analysis was carried out like this. Within the assay, amplification of reference gene primers was used to estimate how many nucleated cells each sample contained. To quantify the absolute abundance of each unique TCRbeta CDR3 rearrangement, sequence reads were collapsed and filtered. Productive Simpson clonality was computed per sample as the square root of Simpson's diversity index over productive rearrangements. TCRdb took this table from immuneACCESS and kept in-frame rearrangements with V and J called. Such tables lack part of the clones; where checked against another copy, unresolved V genes explain under half of the gap, and the rest is unexplained. From that table come the V and J calls and clone size; the DNA was used to work out D and trimming. Recorded for this sample are around 140,000 clones; approximately 81% of them occurred a single time. The ten largest clones capture more than 1.4% of the sample.

This receptor was obtained from a man in his 60s with acute or convalescent COVID-19. This sequence uses TRBV6-5 and TRBJ1-2; TRBD1 is perhaps the D gene, given 6 matching bases. Sequenced: peripheral blood. The CDR3 here reads CASSYEGGHGYTF. The DNA reads TGTGCCAGCAGTTACGAGGGGGGGCATGGCTACACCTTC.